Listed here is a single T cell receptor beta chain. CDR1 SQVTM and CDR2 ANQGSEA come from the germline V gene. This CDR3 spans 14 amino acids. Trimming took 6 bases from V and 1 from J; bases not matched to a gene: 5. The sample originates from a study of technical replicates of blood from a few donors. TCRdb keeps only in-frame clones here, not all; method: immunoSEQ multiplex PCR. The sample records 55,000 to 75,000 clones, approximately 95% being singletons. The chain combines TRBV29-1 with TRBJ2-1; 8 bases line up with TRBD1. Sample: PBMCs. The TCR comes from a human donor in good health. Some clones in this sample may be carry-over from other donors' samples. The CDR3 sequence is CSVNRGRSYNEQFF. CDR3 nucleotides: TGCAGCGTAAACAGGGGGAGGTCCTACAATGAGCAGTTCTTC.